Below, 26 T cell receptor beta chains from the same sample are listed, as sequenced in a study of regulatory and conventional T cells in RAG deficiency. Using immunoSEQ multiplex PCR, the repertoire was profiled, and TCRdb retains in-frame clones only, with some absent. The sample has more than 40,000 clones, more than 80% seen once; the top ten hold approximately 0.51%. Genomic DNA came from blood conventional CD4+ T cells gated CD25-low CD127-high. Another study also made use of these data, one on regulatory T cells. As that study records: Amplification used 52 TRBV primers and 13 TRBJ primers.

The material sequenced was CD4+ effector T cells sorted from blood. These receptors were obtained from a human donor in good health.

This chain links TRBV30 with TRBJ1-4, with unresolved D. Germline assignment: CDR1 GTSNPN and CDR2 SVGIG (reference sequence). The CDR3 has 13 amino acids. V was clipped by 2 bases and J by 5 bases, with 9 bases between them. CDR3 sequence: CAWSRSGNEKLFF. The CDR3 coding sequence is TGTGCCTGGAGTAGGAGCGGAAATGAAAAACTGTTTTTT.

This rearrangement joins TRBV2 to TRBJ1-5; D gene unclear. The V end was cut by 5 bases, the J end by 7 bases, with 9 bases between. The CDR3 has 12 residues. CDR1 is SNHLY, CDR2 FYNNEI, per germline. CDR3 in amino acids: CASSQGWQPQHF. Here the CDR3 DNA reads TGTGCCAGCAGTCAAGGGTGGCAGCCCCAGCATTTT.

The chain joins TRBV2 to TRBJ1-1, with 8 bases aligning to TRBD1. The germline V gene has CDR1 SNHLY and CDR2 FYNNEI. With 6 bases clipped from V and 4 bases from J, the junction kept 13 bases outside the gene matches. CDR3 length: 16 amino acids. DNA of the CDR3: TGTGCCAGCAGCCTCCCGGACAGGGCGCCGGGCACTGAAGCTTTCTTT. Residues: CASSLPDRAPGTEAFF.

The chain is built from TRBV27 and TRBJ2-5; 7 bases map to TRBD2. Germline values: CDR1 MNHEY, CDR2 SMNVEV (reference sequence). J was trimmed by 5 bases and V by 4 bases; bases with no gene match: 16. The CDR3 totals 17 residues. CDR3 sequence reads: CASSSPSPSGARETQYF. CDR3 DNA: TGTGCCAGCAGTTCCCCATCGCCTAGCGGTGCCCGGGAGACCCAGTACTTC.

This chain uses TRBV5-5 with TRBJ2-7, with D unresolved. The CDR3 covers 15 residues. Germline lookup yields CDR1 SGHKS and CDR2 YYEKEE (reference sequence). Trimming removed 0 bases from V and 0 bases from J, with 10 bases in between. In DNA, the CDR3 is TGTGCCAGCAGCTTGGTTCCGCAAACCTCCTACGAGCAGTACTTC. It yields the protein CASSLVPQTSYEQYF.

The V call is TRBV28, the J call TRBJ2-7; no clear D. The V gene's germline CDR1 is MDHEN and CDR2 SYDVKM. Trimming stripped 6 bases from V and 7 bases from J, with 16 bases between. The CDR3 contains 13 residues. This CDR3 is CASRSRGRSEQYF. CDR3 nucleotides: TGTGCCAGCAGGAGCCGCGGCCGGTCGGAGCAGTACTTC.

The chain uses TRBV7-8 and TRBJ2-5, with a tentative D call TRBD2 (6 bases). The length of the CDR3 is 15 residues. Trimming cost V 2 bases and J 2 bases, with 12 bases left between them. Germline values: CDR1 SGHVS, CDR2 FQNEAQ. The CDR3 DNA sequence: TGTGCCAGCAGCTTAAAATGGGACTTTCAAGAGACCCAGTACTTC. It yields the protein CASSLKWDFQETQYF. Drawing the rest from reference TRBV7-8 and TRBJ2-5, the complete variable domain is GAGVSQSPRYKVAKRGQDVALRCDPISGHVSLFWYQQALGQGPEFLTYFQNEAQLDKSGLPSDRFFAERPEGSVSTLKIQRTQQEDSAVYLCASSLKWDFQETQYFGPGTRLLVL.

Concerning this clone: Other DNA sequences in this sample translate to the same CDR3. The chain uses TRBV28 and TRBJ1-5; TRBD1 aligns across 7 bases. Trimming took 6 bases from V and 4 from J; bases not matched to a gene: 9. Germline CDR1 is MDHEN and CDR2 is SYDVKM. The CDR3 loop spans 15 amino acids. The CDR3 protein is CASRADRALNQPQHF. The DNA for the CDR3 is TGTGCCAGCAGAGCAGACAGGGCCCTTAATCAGCCCCAGCATTTT.

J is TRBJ1-2 and V is TRBV19; 8 bases are shared with TRBD1. This CDR3 spans 14 amino acids. CDR1 is LNHDA and CDR2 is SQIVND in the germline V gene (reference sequence). Trimming removed 4 bases from V and 7 bases from J; junction bases left unmatched: 8. CDR3 coding DNA: TGTGCCAGTAGTACTGGTCAGGGGGCGATTGGCTACACCTTC. This sequence encodes CASSTGQGAIGYTF.

J is TRBJ1-2 and V is TRBV6-1; D gene uncertain. The germline V and J ends were trimmed by 2 bases and 0 bases, with 10 bases remaining between them. The CDR3 extends over 15 amino acids. Germline CDR1 is MNHNS and CDR2 is SASEGT. As DNA, the CDR3 is TGTGCCAGCAGTGAACTTCGGGAAGCTAACTATGGCTACACCTTC. Translated, it gives CASSELREANYGYTF.

V usage is TRBV9 and J usage is TRBJ1-1; a weak D match, TRBD1 (5 bases). This CDR3 contains 13 residues. Between the trimmed V and J ends, which lost 4 bases and 0 bases, there was a span of 7 bases. Germline CDR1 reads SGDLS; CDR2 reads YYNGEE. The CDR3 nucleotides are TGTGCCAGCAGCAGGGACTTGAACACTGAAGCTTTCTTT. It yields the protein CASSRDLNTEAFF.

J is TRBJ2-1 and V is TRBV7-9; D is unresolved. The CDR3 consists of 12 residues. The V end was cut by 1 base, the J end by 8 bases, with 6 bases between. Germline values: CDR1 SEHNR, CDR2 FQNEAQ (reference sequence). The CDR3 DNA reads TGTGCCAGCAGCTTAGGTTTAGATGAGCAGTTCTTC. It yields the protein CASSLGLDEQFF.

The chain has TRBV29-1 and TRBJ2-2, with 7 bases fitting TRBD2. V dropped 5 bases and J dropped 6; count of bases not matched to a gene: 12. The germline gives CDR1 SQVTM, CDR2 ANQGSEA. CDR3 size: 15 residues. CDR3 sequence: CSVKFERGGPGELFF. In nucleotides, the CDR3 is TGCAGCGTTAAATTTGAGCGGGGTGGACCCGGGGAGCTGTTTTTT.

The chain uses TRBV6-1 and TRBJ2-2; D not certain. The CDR3 length is 11 residues. Germline-derived CDR1 and CDR2 are MNHNS and SASEGT. V was shortened by 7 bases and J by 7 bases, with 7 bases between the two germline ends. Here the CDR3 DNA reads TGTGCCAGCATTGACTTCGGGGAGCTGTTTTTT. Protein: CASIDFGELFF.

This chain connects TRBV6-1 to TRBJ1-6; 8 nucleotides line up with TRBD1. The CDR3 is made up of 15 amino acids. Germline lookup yields CDR1 MNHNS and CDR2 SASEGT. J was trimmed by 10 bases and V by 5 bases; bases with no gene match: 10. The CDR3 DNA reads as TGTGCCAGCAGTTCCGGGACAGGAGACATGTCACCCCTCCACTTT. Translation gives CASSSGTGDMSPLHF.

The chain uses TRBV7-6 and TRBJ1-4; D ambiguous. This CDR3 is built from 14 residues. The V end lost 5 bases, the J end lost 8 bases, and 15 bases lay between the germline ends. Looked up from germline, CDR1 is SGHVS and CDR2 is FNYEAQ. CDR3: CASSISAGREKLFF. CDR3 DNA: TGTGCCAGCAGCATCTCAGCTGGTAGGGAAAAACTGTTTTTT.

The chain links TRBV29-1 to TRBJ1-2; D call uncertain. V lost 5 bases, J lost 6 bases, and 7 bases lay in between. CDR1 and CDR2 (germline): SQVTM, ANQGSEA. CDR3 length equals 10 residues. The CDR3 DNA reads as TGCAGCGTTTATGGGGATGGCTACACCTTC. Translation: CSVYGDGYTF.

This rearrangement joins TRBV30 to TRBJ1-1, with 7 bases lining up with TRBD1. V lost 2 bases, J lost 4 bases, and 4 bases stayed unmatched. The CDR3 has 13 residues. CDR1 and CDR2 from the germline V gene are GTSNPN and SVGIG (reference sequence). CDR3 nucleotides: TGTGCCTGGAGTCCACAGGGGATCACTGAAGCTTTCTTT. It translates to CAWSPQGITEAFF.

This chain connects TRBV15 to TRBJ1-2, with TRBD1 as a possible D gene (6 bases). Trimming took off 0 bases at V and 4 bases at J, with 18 bases between the two ends. The length of the CDR3 is 17 residues. Germline assignment: CDR1 LNHNV and CDR2 YYDKDF (reference sequence). The CDR3 sequence is CATSRDETGVAPYGYTF. The CDR3 nucleotides read TGTGCCACCAGCAGAGACGAGACAGGCGTCGCCCCCTATGGCTACACCTTC.

The chain carries TRBV5-1 and TRBJ1-1, with unresolved D. With 4 bases removed from V and 1 base from J, the gap between germline ends came to 11 bases. Germline V gene sequence: CDR1 SGHRS, CDR2 YFSETQ. This CDR3 has 14 amino acids. For the CDR3, the DNA is TGCGCCAGCAGCCTACGCAACGGGAACACTGAAGCTTTCTTT. Translation: CASSLRNGNTEAFF. Combining the CDR3 with reference TRBV5-1 and TRBJ1-1 gives the whole variable domain KAGVTQTPRYLIKTRGQQVTLSCSPISGHRSVSWYQQTPGQGLQFLFEYFSETQRNKGNFPGRFSGRQFSNSRSEMNVSTLELGDSALYLCASSLRNGNTEAFFGQGTRLTVV.

The V gene is TRBV28, the J gene TRBJ2-7; 8 bases fit TRBD1. J was trimmed by 3 bases and V by 3 bases; bases with no gene match: 7. CDR3 size: 15 residues. CDR1 MDHEN and CDR2 SYDVKM come from the germline V gene. The CDR3 region is CASSLTGANYYEQYF. The CDR3, as DNA: TGTGCCAGCAGTTTGACAGGGGCCAATTACTACGAGCAGTACTTC.

This chain connects TRBV18 to TRBJ1-2; tentatively, D is TRBD1 (5 bases). V was shortened by 5 bases and J by 1 base, with 8 bases between the two germline ends. This CDR3 contains 13 residues. Germline CDR1 KGHSH, CDR2 LQKENI. CDR3 sequence (DNA): TGTGCCAGCTCAGGCGACAGTAACTATGGCTACACCTTC. Protein: CASSGDSNYGYTF.

This chain uses TRBV5-1 with TRBJ1-1, with 8 bases fitting TRBD1. From germline, CDR1 is SGHRS and CDR2 YFSETQ. The CDR3 consists of 15 residues. Trimming took 3 bases from V and 4 from J; bases not matched to a gene: 8. The chain's CDR3 is CASSSTGAGGTEAFF. The DNA for the CDR3 is TGCGCCAGCAGCTCGACAGGGGCGGGAGGCACTGAAGCTTTCTTT.

The CDR3 reads CASSSGTSGMETQYF. CDR3 DNA sequence: TGTGCCAGCAGCTCCGGGACTAGCGGGATGGAGACCCAGTACTTC. The chain carries TRBV5-4 and TRBJ2-5, with 13 bases matching TRBD2. Germline CDR1 SGHNT, CDR2 YYREEE (reference sequence). The CDR3 spans 15 residues. V trimming: 3 bases; J trimming: 5 bases; junction bases outside the gene matches: 4.

The genes are TRBV25-1 and TRBJ2-2; 7 nucleotides line up with TRBD2. Germline values: CDR1 MGHDK, CDR2 SYGVNS. CDR3 size: 15 residues. The V and J ends lost 5 bases and 4 bases, in that order; junction bases with no gene match: 7. The CDR3 sequence: CASSRAGVATGELFF. CDR3 nucleotide sequence: TGTGCCAGCAGTAGGGCGGGAGTGGCCACCGGGGAGCTGTTTTTT.

The genes are TRBV18 and TRBJ1-2, with no clear D. The germline CDR1 and CDR2 sequences are KGHSH and LQKENI. V was shortened by 2 bases and J by 3 bases, with 7 bases between the two germline ends. There are 13 residues in the CDR3. CDR3 amino acids: CASSPEKDYGYTF. The CDR3 DNA is TGTGCCAGCTCACCAGAGAAAGACTATGGCTACACCTTC.